The sample holds many counts of the clone carrying this T cell receptor beta chain. Its antigen remains unidentified. This sample stems from a study of response to subunit inactivated influenza vaccine. Each CDR3 protein is one row after TCRdb ran MiXCR on the RT-PCR reads. This sample has approximately 490,000 distinct CDR3 sequences; approximately 7.3% occur once, and the top ten carry roughly 14%. The germline V gene has CDR1 SGHAT and CDR2 FQNNGV. CDR3 length: 15 amino acids. V trimming: 5 bases; J trimming: 9 bases; junction bases outside the gene matches: 5. The study's findings and limits: New T cells are recruited in small numbers by each seasonal influenza vaccination, according to the authors' suggestion.

The sequencing here drew on PBMCs from blood, taken less than 30 months after vaccination. The V gene is TRBV11-2, the J gene TRBJ2-2; 14 positions agree with TRBD2. The sequence was collected from a man between 50 and 70 years old who received an inactivated influenza vaccine. The DNA of the CDR3 is TGTGCCAGCAGCGGGGGACTAGCGGGAGTAAGGGAGCTGTTTTTT. Its protein is CASSGGLAGVRELFF.